These 11 T cell receptor beta chains share one sample of origin, sequenced in a study of shared clonotypes between healthy human individuals. Repertoires were generated with immunoSEQ multiplex PCR, while TCRdb's copy carries only in-frame clones and drops some. The data contain roughly 2,500,000 clones, approximately 93% of them singletons. The sequenced sample was naive CD4+ T cells from PBMCs. Subset indicated: CD45RA+ positively selected. The source is a young man in good health. Some clones in this sample may be carry-over from other donors' samples.

This clone was detected once. Other DNA sequences of this sample code for an identical CDR3. The gene calls are TRBV2 and TRBJ1-1; D unclear. This CDR3 spans 13 amino acids. Trimming took off 3 bases at V and 5 bases at J, with 10 bases between the two ends. The V gene's germline CDR1 is SNHLY and CDR2 FYNNEI. CDR3 amino acids: CASSDSGGTEAFF. DNA of the CDR3: TGTGCCAGCAGTGATTCGGGAGGAACTGAAGCTTTCTTT. Drawing the rest from reference TRBV2 and TRBJ1-1, the complete variable domain is EPEVTQTPSHQVTQMGQEVILRCVPISNHLYFYWYRQILGQKVEFLVSFYNNEISEKSEIFDDQFSVERPDGSNFTLKIRSTKLEDSAMYFCASSDSGGTEAFFGQGTRLTVV.

The CDR3 DNA reads as TGCGCCAGCAGCCAAGAGTTCTTACCGGGACAGAAAATTCTGAATGAGCAGTTCTTC. Its translation is CASSQEFLPGQKILNEQFF. The chain uses TRBV4-1 and TRBJ2-1; TRBD1 agrees at 7 bases. V dropped 0 bases and J dropped 7; count of bases not matched to a gene: 18. The CDR3 runs 19 residues. CDR1 is MGHRA, CDR2 YSYEKL, per germline.

The chain employs TRBV28 and TRBJ1-5; perhaps TRBD1 as D (5 bases). CDR1 MDHEN and CDR2 SYDVKM come from the germline V gene. V was clipped by 5 bases and J by 6 bases, with 14 bases between them. The CDR3 consists of 14 residues. The CDR3: CASSPPLGVQPQHF. CDR3 in DNA: TGTGCCAGCAGTCCGCCCCTGGGGGTTCAGCCCCAGCATTTT.

The chain links TRBV9 to TRBJ2-1; 10 bases line up with TRBD2. There are 16 residues in the CDR3. Trimming at V came to 4 bases and at J to 6 bases, leaving 10 bases not matched to a gene. Germline V gives CDR1 SGDLS, CDR2 YYNGEE. CDR3 DNA sequence: TGTGCCAGCAGCCTACAACTAGCGGGAAGGTCCAATGAGCAGTTCTTC. Its translation is CASSLQLAGRSNEQFF.

The rearrangement links TRBV5-1 to TRBJ1-1; D gene uncertain. CDR1 and CDR2 (germline): SGHRS, YFSETQ. CDR3 length equals 14 residues. Trimming pared 0 bases from V and 5 bases from J, leaving 11 bases between. In DNA, the CDR3 is TGCGCCAGCAGCTTGGGTGGGGAGAGTACTGAAGCTTTCTTT. Protein: CASSLGGESTEAFF.

A few counts support this clone. The chain links TRBV2 to TRBJ1-3, with D hard to call. The CDR3 spans 14 residues. The germline V gene encodes CDR1 SNHLY and CDR2 FYNNEI. The V gene lost 4 bases and the J gene lost 1 base, with 8 bases spanning the gap. The CDR3 coding sequence is TGTGCCAGCAGTGCAGGAGGATCTGGAAACACCATATATTTT. Encoded protein: CASSAGGSGNTIYF.

The chain employs TRBV18 and TRBJ1-5; 7 bases map to TRBD1. The V segment lost 1 base and the J segment 10 bases; nucleotides outside the gene matches: 10. The CDR3 is 15 amino acids. CDR1 and CDR2 (germline): KGHSH, LQKENI. As DNA, the CDR3 is TGTGCCAGCTCACCACAAGGGCAGGGGGGGGACCCCCAGCATTTT. It is translated as CASSPQGQGGDPQHF.

The CDR3 DNA follows: TGTGCCAGCAGCTCCCAAGGGAGGGGCCATTCACCCCTCCACTTT. Protein product: CASSSQGRGHSPLHF. V is TRBV7-9 and J is TRBJ1-6; perhaps TRBD1 as D (5 bases). The V and J ends lost 4 bases and 8 bases respectively, with 15 bases between them. The CDR3 contains 15 residues. CDR1 is SEHNR, CDR2 FQNEAQ, per germline (reference sequence).

V and J are TRBV18 and TRBJ1-2, with 8 bases matching TRBD1. The CDR3 is made up of 14 amino acids. Trimming at V came to 3 bases and at J to 6 bases, leaving 6 bases not matched to a gene. Per the germline V gene, CDR1 is KGHSH and CDR2 is LQKENI. The CDR3 reads CASSPQAGGDGYTF. The CDR3, as DNA: TGTGCCAGCTCACCCCAAGCAGGGGGCGATGGCTACACCTTC.

CDR3 nucleotide sequence: TGTGCCAGTAGTATGTCGTCTAGCGGGAGGTACGAGCAGTACTTC. Amino acids: CASSMSSSGRYEQYF. V gene TRBV19 combines with J gene TRBJ2-7, with 11 bases fitting TRBD2. The length of the CDR3 is 15 residues. The germline V gene has CDR1 LNHDA and CDR2 SQIVND (reference sequence). Unmatched junction bases numbered 5, after V lost 3 bases and J lost 4 bases.

A single count supports this clone. This rearrangement joins TRBV6-5 to TRBJ1-1, with a possible D match to TRBD1 (6 bases). The CDR3 spans 14 residues. Germline CDR1 reads MNHEY; CDR2 reads SVGAGI. Trimming took 0 bases from V and 5 from J, leaving 10 bases between them. The CDR3 reads CASSYSTGLTEAFF. For the CDR3, the DNA is TGTGCCAGCAGTTACTCAACAGGGTTAACTGAAGCTTTCTTT.